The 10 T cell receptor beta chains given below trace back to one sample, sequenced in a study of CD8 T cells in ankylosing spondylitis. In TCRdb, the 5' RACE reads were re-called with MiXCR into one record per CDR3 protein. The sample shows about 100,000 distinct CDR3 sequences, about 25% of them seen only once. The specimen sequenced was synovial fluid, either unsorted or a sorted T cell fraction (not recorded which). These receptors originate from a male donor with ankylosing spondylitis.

CDR3: CASSQGGDRGDEQFF. CDR3 bases: TGTGCCAGCAGCCAGGGGGGGGACAGGGGTGATGAGCAGTTCTTC. The V and J genes are TRBV3-1 and TRBJ2-1; TRBD1 matches at 10 bases. CDR1 and CDR2 (germline): LGHDT, YNNKEL (reference sequence). V shed 3 bases and J 8 bases; nucleotides not matched to a gene: 7. The CDR3 loop spans 15 amino acids.

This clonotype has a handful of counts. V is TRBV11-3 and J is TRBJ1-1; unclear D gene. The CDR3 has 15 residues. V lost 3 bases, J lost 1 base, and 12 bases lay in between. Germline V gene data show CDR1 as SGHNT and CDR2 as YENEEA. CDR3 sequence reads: CASSLASQENTEAFF. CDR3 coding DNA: TGTGCCAGCAGCTTGGCCTCGCAGGAGAACACTGAAGCTTTCTTT.

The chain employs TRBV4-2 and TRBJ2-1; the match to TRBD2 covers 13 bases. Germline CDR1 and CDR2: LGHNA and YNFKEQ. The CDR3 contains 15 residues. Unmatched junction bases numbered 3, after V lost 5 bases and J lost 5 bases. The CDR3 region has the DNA TGTGCCAGCAGCGCTGGGACTAGCGGGGACAATGAGCAGTTCTTC. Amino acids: CASSAGTSGDNEQFF.

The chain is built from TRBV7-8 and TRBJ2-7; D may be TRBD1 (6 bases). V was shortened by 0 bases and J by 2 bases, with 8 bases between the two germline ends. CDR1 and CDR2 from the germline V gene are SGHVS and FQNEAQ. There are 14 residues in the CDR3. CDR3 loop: CASSLAGHTYEQYV. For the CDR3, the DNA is TGTGCCAGCAGCTTAGCGGGACATACCTACGAGCAGTACGTC.

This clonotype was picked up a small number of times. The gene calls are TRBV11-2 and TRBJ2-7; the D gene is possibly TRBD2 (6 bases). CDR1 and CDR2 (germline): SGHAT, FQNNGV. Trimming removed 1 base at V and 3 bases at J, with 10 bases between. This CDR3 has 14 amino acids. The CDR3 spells CASSLGPGDYEQYV. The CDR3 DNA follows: TGTGCCAGCAGCTTAGGTCCGGGGGACTACGAGCAGTACGTC.

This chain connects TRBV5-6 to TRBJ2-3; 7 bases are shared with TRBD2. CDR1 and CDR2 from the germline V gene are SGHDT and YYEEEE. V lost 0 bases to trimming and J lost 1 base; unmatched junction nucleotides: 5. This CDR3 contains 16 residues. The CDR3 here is CASSLVRAGGTDTQYF. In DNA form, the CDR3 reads TGTGCCAGCAGCTTGGTGCGGGCGGGGGGCACAGATACGCAGTATTTT.

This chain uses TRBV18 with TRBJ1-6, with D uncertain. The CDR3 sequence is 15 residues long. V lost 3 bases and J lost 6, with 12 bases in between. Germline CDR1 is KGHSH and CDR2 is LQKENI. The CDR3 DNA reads TGTGCCAGCTCACCTGGCGGTTATGCTAATTCACCCCTCCACTTT. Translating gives CASSPGGYANSPLHF.

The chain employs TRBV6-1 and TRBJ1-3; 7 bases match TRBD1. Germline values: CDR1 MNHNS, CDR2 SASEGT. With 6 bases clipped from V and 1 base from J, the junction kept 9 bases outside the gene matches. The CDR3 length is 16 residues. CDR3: CASRGQNTASGNTIYF. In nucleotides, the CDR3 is TGTGCCAGCAGGGGACAGAATACCGCATCTGGAAACACCATATATTTT.

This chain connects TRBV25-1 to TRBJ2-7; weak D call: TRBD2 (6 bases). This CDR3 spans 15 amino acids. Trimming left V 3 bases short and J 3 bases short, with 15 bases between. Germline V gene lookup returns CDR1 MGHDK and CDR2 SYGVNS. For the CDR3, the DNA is TGTGCCAGCAGTGATTCGGGGACGGGAGACTACGAGCAGTACTTC. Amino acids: CASSDSGTGDYEQYF.

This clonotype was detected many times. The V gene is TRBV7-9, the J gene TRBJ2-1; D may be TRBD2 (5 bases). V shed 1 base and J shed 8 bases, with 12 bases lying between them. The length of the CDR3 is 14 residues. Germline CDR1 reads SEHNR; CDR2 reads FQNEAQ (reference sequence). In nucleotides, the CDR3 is TGTGCCAGCAGCTTAGGGTCGGGGTTCGATGAGCAGTTCTTC. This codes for CASSLGSGFDEQFF.